The rows below give T cell receptor beta chains drawn from one sample of a study of cytomegalovirus exposure and HLA in healthy donors. TCRdb keeps only in-frame clones here, not all; method: immunoSEQ multiplex PCR. The profile shows about 200,000 clones, approximately 82% of them singletons. The sequenced sample was PBMCs. Receptor source: a woman aged 18-29 years in good health and CMV-seronegative. The conserved cysteine and the conserved F or W are not part of the CDR3 here. Only part of the rows carry a size: once, few, many, or a class if the clone is expanded.

V gene	J gene	clone size	CDR3 length	CDR3 protein
TRBV4-1	TRBJ2-7	.	14	ASSRGSTSGFDEQY
TRBV25-1	TRBJ1-5	.	14	ASSPSPDSRNQPQH
TRBV2	TRBJ1-1	.	13	ASMIWTAMNTEAF
TRBV7-9	TRBJ2-5	.	11	ASSRGQGETQY
TRBV5-4	.	.	13	ASSSRDRSPYEQY
TRBV5-4	TRBJ1-1	.	13	ASSPSLTGYTEAF
TRBV18	TRBJ1-1	.	11	ASPDRTEAEAF
TRBV6-1	TRBJ1-2	once	13	ASSGQGAGGYGYT
TRBV5-1	TRBJ2-3	once	13	ASNDQGLWTDTQY
TRBV10-2	TRBJ2-7	.	14	ASSEPQGAGTYEQY